The rows below give T cell receptor beta chains drawn from one sample of a study of blood T cell repertoires in COVID-19. Generated by immunoSEQ multiplex PCR, the TCRdb table keeps only in-frame clones and is missing some. The data hold hundreds of thousands of clones, with about 85% observed a single time. The sample comprised peripheral blood. The receptors come from a man in his forties with acute or convalescent COVID-19. CDR3s include the opening cysteine and the closing phenylalanine or tryptophan. Each record gives: D gene, clone size, J gene, V gene, CDR3 protein, CDR3 DNA. D genes are given only for firm matches. Clone sizes are given selectively: once, few, many, or a class where the clone is expanded.

- | once | TRBJ2-2 | TRBV5-5 | CASSLESPSALMRGTGELFF | TGTGCCAGCAGCTTGGAGTCGCCTAGCGCCCTAATGCGGGGCACCGGGGAGCTGTTTTTT
- | - | TRBJ2-4 | TRBV9 | CASSVYSRADIQYF | TGTGCCAGCAGCGTATATAGCAGGGCAGATATTCAGTACTTC
- | - | TRBJ1-4 | TRBV19 | CASSGRDTLNEKLFF | TGTGCCAGTAGTGGCCGGGACACCTTGAATGAAAAACTGTTTTTT
TRBD1 | - | TRBJ2-3 | TRBV6-5 | CASSYTQGARTDTQYF | TGTGCCAGCAGTTACACACAGGGGGCCCGCACAGATACGCAGTATTTT
- | - | TRBJ2-5 | TRBV7-2 | CASAGSAILETQYF | TGTGCCAGCGCTGGCAGCGCCATTTTGGAGACCCAGTACTTC
TRBD1 | - | TRBJ1-1 | TRBV18 | CASSPKDRGAAFF | TGTGCCAGCTCACCGAAGGACAGGGGGGCGGCTTTCTTT
- | - | TRBJ1-5 | TRBV11-2 | CASSLDPLGNQPQHF | TGTGCCAGCAGCTTAGATCCCCTCGGGAATCAGCCCCAGCATTTT
TRBD2 | - | TRBJ2-2 | TRBV28 | CASSLRGWLAEHTGELFF | TGTGCCAGCAGTTTACGGGGCTGGCTAGCGGAACACACCGGGGAGCTGTTTTTT
- | - | TRBJ2-7 | TRBV3-1/TRBV3-2 | CASSQTSFRDEQYF | TGTGCCAGCAGCCAAACTAGCTTTAGAGACGAGCAGTACTTC
- | - | TRBJ2-5 | TRBV7-2 | CASIAELQETQYF | TGTGCCAGCATAGCGGAACTCCAAGAGACCCAGTACTTC
- | once | TRBJ1-2 | TRBV6-2/TRBV6-3 | CASSPDFVPYGYTF | TGTGCCAGCAGTCCGGACTTCGTCCCTTATGGCTACACCTTC
- | - | TRBJ1-5 | TRBV28 | CASSIQVSNQPQHF | TGTGCCAGCAGTATTCAGGTTAGCAATCAGCCCCAGCATTTT
- | - | TRBJ2-1 | TRBV10-2 | CASWQGLSYNEQFF | TGCGCCAGCTGGCAGGGCTTGTCCTACAATGAGCAGTTCTTC
TRBD2 | few | TRBJ2-4 | TRBV7-2 | CASSFSPSGTRNIQYF | TGTGCCAGCAGCTTTAGTCCTAGCGGGACGCGAAACATTCAGTACTTC
- | - | TRBJ1-5 | TRBV10-2 | CASSESPGNSNQPQHF | TGCGCCAGCAGTGAATCCCCAGGGAATAGCAATCAGCCCCAGCATTTT
TRBD2 | - | TRBJ2-7 | TRBV10-3 | CAISLAGKNYEQYF | TGTGCCATCAGCCTAGCGGGAAAAAATTACGAGCAGTACTTC
- | few | TRBJ1-2 | TRBV3-1/TRBV3-2 | CASSQQGLYGYTF | TGTGCCAGCAGCCAACAGGGCCTGTATGGCTACACCTTC
TRBD1 | - | TRBJ1-6 | TRBV7-9 | CASSLGRTGYNSPLHF | TGTGCCAGCAGCTTAGGAAGGACAGGGTATAATTCACCCCTCCACTTT
- | - | TRBJ2-3 | TRBV6-6 | CASSFSTDTQYF | TGTGCCAGCAGTTTTTCTACAGATACGCAGTATTTT
TRBD2 | - | TRBJ2-5 | TRBV5-5 | CASGTNLPARSGGGETQYF | TGTGCCAGCGGCACCAACCTCCCTGCCCGCAGCGGGGGAGGAGAGACCCAGTACTTC
- | - | TRBJ2-5 | TRBV7-2 | CASSLTTLRGETQYF | TGTGCCAGCAGCTTAACTACTCTAAGGGGAGAGACCCAGTACTTC
TRBD2 | - | TRBJ2-1 | TRBV19 | CASTDGRGQFF | TGTGCCAGTACCGATGGGAGGGGGCAGTTCTTC
- | - | TRBJ2-7 | TRBV29-1 | CSVGARAGEQYF | TGCAGCGTGGGGGCTAGGGCTGGCGAGCAGTACTTC
- | - | TRBJ1-5 | TRBV5-8 | CASSLLGADNQPQHF | TGTGCCAGCAGCTTGCTAGGGGCAGATAATCAGCCCCAGCATTTT
- | - | TRBJ2-1 | TRBV5-1 | CASSLVRGYGEQFF | TGCGCCAGCAGCTTGGTTCGGGGGTACGGTGAGCAGTTCTTC
- | - | TRBJ1-5 | TRBV30 | CAWSNGPNQPQHF | TGTGCCTGGAGTAATGGGCCAAATCAGCCCCAGCATTTT
- | once | TRBJ2-3 | TRBV9 | CASSSLTDTQYF | TGTGCCAGCAGCTCCCTGACAGATACGCAGTATTTT
TRBD2 | once | TRBJ2-7 | TRBV5-1 | CASSFGSGGADEQYF | TGCGCCAGCAGCTTCGGAAGCGGGGGGGCGGACGAGCAGTACTTC
- | once | TRBJ2-3 | TRBV19 | CASSEKPTDTQYF | TGTGCCAGTAGTGAGAAGCCTACCGATACGCAGTATTTT
TRBD1 | - | TRBJ2-1 | TRBV6-2/TRBV6-3 | CASSYRQGRVNEQFF | TGTGCCAGCAGTTACCGACAGGGAAGGGTCAATGAGCAGTTCTTC
TRBD2 | once | TRBJ2-5 | TRBV28 | CASSPFSSGGADPQETQYF | TGTGCCAGCAGTCCTTTTTCTAGCGGGGGGGCGGATCCACAAGAGACCCAGTACTTC
- | - | TRBJ2-3 | TRBV5-1 | CASSPTLSSTDTQYF | TGCGCCAGCAGCCCTACCCTCTCCAGCACAGATACGCAGTATTTT
- | - | TRBJ2-1 | TRBV3-1/TRBV3-2 | CASSQEAAYNEQFF | TGTGCCAGCAGCCAAGAAGCTGCCTACAATGAGCAGTTCTTC
TRBD2 | - | TRBJ2-1 | TRBV4-1 | CASSQDAASGFYNEQFF | TGCGCCAGCAGCCAAGATGCGGCTAGCGGGTTCTACAATGAGCAGTTCTTC
- | once | TRBJ2-5 | TRBV30 | CAWDQGAEAQYF | TGTGCCTGGGACCAGGGTGCTGAGGCCCAGTACTTC
TRBD1 | - | TRBJ1-1 | TRBV5-5 | CASSKGGQGVTEAFF | TGTGCCAGCAGTAAGGGGGGACAGGGGGTCACTGAAGCTTTCTTT
- | few | TRBJ2-7 | TRBV10-2 | CASSGGGVRPYEQYF | TGCGCCAGCAGTGGGGGCGGGGTCCGGCCCTACGAGCAGTACTTC